This TCR beta chain was profiled in a study of response to subunit inactivated influenza vaccine. Study findings and constraints: Few new T cells, the authors suggested, are recruited by each seasonal influenza vaccination.

This CDR3 spans 13 amino acids. The germline CDR1 and CDR2 sequences are SQVTM and ANQGSEA. As to this clonotype: Its antigen is as yet unknown. Being one base from a much bigger clone, this may be a read error.

Each CDR3 protein gets one entry after TCRdb re-called the RT-PCR reads with MiXCR. This table holds approximately 230,000 distinct CDR3 sequences, more than 10% found once. This clonotype originated in a man between 50 and 59 years old who received an inactivated influenza vaccine. Here the sequenced sample was non-naive T cells sorted from PBMCs, taken 14 to 15 days before vaccination. The gene calls are TRBV29-1 and TRBJ2-1; the match to TRBD2 covers 7 bases. The CDR3 protein is CRVETGTTNEQFF. CDR3 nucleotides: TGCAGAGTTGAAACCGGGACTACCAATGAGCAGTTCTTC.